This T cell receptor (beta chain) stems from a study of a mutant IDH1 vaccine in newly diagnosed glioma. Study overall: The earlier regimen, radiotherapy, temozolomide, or both, was most often both.

As to this clone: Its antigen is currently unknown.

V shed 0 bases and J shed 8 bases, with 13 bases lying between them. This CDR3 has 14 residues. Germline values: CDR1 LNHNV, CDR2 YYDKDF (reference sequence). Noted time point: week 47, end of study. The investigators gave 300 ug of mutant IDH1 20-mer peptide in each vaccine dose, together with topical imiquimod. Patients came in for eight vaccinations, in weeks 1, 3, 5, 7, 11, 15, 19 and 23. New astrocytomas of WHO grade 3 or 4 that were IDH1-mutant and ATRX-lost were found in the donors. Assay used: immunoSEQ multiplex PCR; TCRdb lists only in-frame clones, some missing. Of roughly 56,000 clones in the sample, about 79% were seen once.

Material: PBMCs, obtained from a glioma patient whose treatment included an IDH1 peptide vaccine. This clonotype was obtained from a man aged 45-65 years with glioma. The V call is TRBV15, the J call TRBJ1-2; D might be TRBD1 (6 bases). The CDR3 sequence: CATSRDYRVEGYTF. The CDR3 DNA follows: TGTGCCACCAGCAGAGACTACAGGGTGGAAGGCTACACCTTC.